The 28 T cell receptor beta chains below were found in one sample sequenced in a study of blood T cells in healthy people across ages (dated by TCRdb to 2013 to 2016). The library was prepared using 5' RACE. Sequenced on an Illumina HiSeq 2500. A second 7 to 11 cycle PCR used a sample-barcoded 5' primer and a J-beta primer mix. TCRdb's own reprocessing of the public reads used fastp at Q25 and MiXCR and kept productive beta chains. One record per CDR3 amino acid sequence lists the most common genes and DNA. The sample includes some 900,000 distinct CDR3 sequences, with about 48% observed a single time. In total, the top ten clones hold roughly 12% of the sample. The sample consisted of blood. The origin of the receptors is a man aged 30-40 years in good health.

This clonotype has more than one count but fewer than ten. The V gene is TRBV27, the J gene TRBJ2-2; 10 bases fit TRBD1. This CDR3 contains 17 residues. Germline assignment: CDR1 MNHEY and CDR2 SMNVEV (reference sequence). The ends lost 2 bases at V and 5 bases at J; junction bases unmatched: 8. CDR3 bases: TGTGCCAGCAGTTTAAGCCGGGACAGGGGACCAACCGGGGAGCTGTTTTTT. It yields the protein CASSLSRDRGPTGELFF.

This clonotype was recorded once. This chain uses TRBV4-1 with TRBJ1-1, with no clear D. The germline CDR1 and CDR2 sequences are MGHRA and YSYEKL. V lost 1 base and J lost 0, with 15 bases in between. CDR3 length: 17 amino acids. The CDR3 bases are TGCGCCAGCAGCCAAGCGCCAGAGAGCAAAATGAACACTGAAGCTTTCTTT. This sequence encodes CASSQAPESKMNTEAFF.

This clonotype was seen ten or more times. The chain recombines TRBV4-2 with TRBJ2-3, with D tentatively TRBD1 or TRBD2 (5 bases each). This CDR3 has 16 amino acids. The V gene lost 0 bases and the J gene lost 8 bases, with 18 bases spanning the gap. Looked up from germline, CDR1 is LGHNA and CDR2 is YNFKEQ. This CDR3 is CASSQEIGASHGTQYF. In DNA form, the CDR3 reads TGTGCCAGCAGCCAAGAAATCGGGGCCTCCCACGGTACGCAGTATTTT.

Remarks on this clonotype: A single base separates this from a much larger clone, so it may be a read error. The CDR3 spells CARSLTPQSPLPGELFF. The DNA for the CDR3 is TGTGCCCGCAGCCTAACCCCCCAGAGTCCCCTGCCCGGGGAGCTGTTTTTT. The chain has TRBV27 and TRBJ2-2; D is uncertain. Germline loops: CDR1 MNHEY, CDR2 SMNVEV (reference sequence). The CDR3 loop spans 17 amino acids.

Ten or more counts support this clonotype. This chain connects TRBV15 to TRBJ2-1, with D possibly TRBD2 on 5 matching bases. Germline V lookup: CDR1 LNHNV, CDR2 YYDKDF (reference sequence). This CDR3 has 15 amino acids. The ends were cut back, 1 base at V and 0 bases at J, with 7 bases in the middle. For the CDR3, the DNA is TGTGCCACCAGCAGAGCGGCGGGCTCCTACAATGAGCAGTTCTTC. Translated: CATSRAAGSYNEQFF.

The genes are TRBV12-3 or TRBV12-4 and TRBJ1-2, with 11 bases fitting TRBD1. The CDR3 contains 15 residues. The trim removed 4 bases at V and 5 bases at J, leaving 6 bases unmatched. The CDR3 coding sequence is TGTGCCAGCAGTTCCTTCAGGGACAGGGGGTATGGCTACACCTTC. Translation: CASSSFRDRGYGYTF.

The chain recombines TRBV5-1 with TRBJ2-3; weak D call: TRBD2 (6 bases). The V gene's germline CDR1 is SGHRS and CDR2 YFSETQ. V lost 0 bases to trimming and J lost 1 base, with 9 bases between them. The CDR3 covers 15 residues. The chain's CDR3 is CASSLEWGGTDTQYF. The CDR3 region has the DNA TGCGCCAGCAGCTTGGAGTGGGGGGGCACAGATACGCAGTATTTT. The complete variable domain, with remaining parts taken from reference TRBV5-1 and TRBJ2-3, reads KAGVTQTPRYLIKTRGQQVTLSCSPISGHRSVSWYQQTPGQGLQFLFEYFSETQRNKGNFPGRFSGRQFSNSRSEMNVSTLELGDSALYLCASSLEWGGTDTQYFGPGTRLTVL.

V usage is TRBV4-3 and J usage is TRBJ2-5; TRBD2 is a possible D gene (6 bases). Germline V gene data show CDR1 as LGHNA and CDR2 as YSLEER. The CDR3 totals 16 residues. Trimming removed 5 bases at V and 5 bases at J, with 21 bases between. CDR3 nucleotide sequence: TGCGCCAGCAGCGGAGGAGGGTTAGACGCTCAGGAGACCCAGTACTTC. It encodes CASSGGGLDAQETQYF.

The chain joins TRBV6-5 to TRBJ1-1, with D maybe TRBD1 (6 bases). Germline V gene sequence: CDR1 MNHEY, CDR2 SVGAGI. This CDR3 has 15 amino acids. V was clipped by 5 bases and J by 2 bases, with 15 bases between them. The DNA for the CDR3 is TGTGCCAGCAGTCCCTCGACAGGTGGTAACACTGAAGCTTTCTTT. Its protein product is CASSPSTGGNTEAFF.

V and J are TRBV20-1 and TRBJ2-1; 13 bases agree with TRBD2. In germline, CDR1 is DFQATT, CDR2 SNEGSKA (reference sequence). The CDR3 consists of 14 residues. The ends lost 5 bases at V and 4 bases at J; junction bases unmatched: 2. CDR3 amino acids: CSALTSGGYNEQFF. The CDR3 region has the DNA TGCAGTGCTTTGACTAGCGGGGGGTACAATGAGCAGTTCTTC.

The rearrangement joins TRBV25-1 to TRBJ2-7, with 8 bases fitting TRBD1. CDR1 and CDR2 from the germline V gene are MGHDK and SYGVNS. With 3 bases clipped from V and 2 bases from J, the junction kept 6 bases outside the gene matches. The length of the CDR3 is 15 residues. CDR3 nucleotide sequence: TGTGCCAGCAGTGAGACTGGGGGACAGGCCTACGAGCAGTACTTC. This encodes CASSETGGQAYEQYF.

This rearrangement joins TRBV7-2 to TRBJ2-3; D uncertain. The CDR3 runs to 15 residues. Trimming removed 5 bases from V and 2 bases from J, with 14 bases in between. Germline V gene sequence: CDR1 SGHTA, CDR2 FQGNSA. CDR3 amino acids: CASSRGGGDTDTQYF. CDR3 DNA sequence: TGTGCCAGCAGCCGAGGCGGCGGAGACACAGATACGCAGTATTTT.

The chain recombines TRBV4-2 with TRBJ2-1; tentative D call: TRBD2 (5 bases). CDR3 length equals 15 residues. Germline V gene lookup returns CDR1 LGHNA and CDR2 YNFKEQ. The germline V and J ends were trimmed by 3 bases and 3 bases, with 12 bases remaining between them. CDR3 nucleotides: TGTGCCAGCAGCCAGGATTGTAGCGACTACAATGAGCAGTTCTTC. Encoded protein: CASSQDCSDYNEQFF.

The chain recombines TRBV7-9 with TRBJ1-4; D remains unclear. The CDR3 spans 10 residues. V gave up 5 bases and J gave up 13 bases, with 8 bases separating them. Germline V gene lookup returns CDR1 SEHNR and CDR2 FQNEAQ (reference sequence). The CDR3, as DNA: TGTGCCAGCAGCGGAACCGGACTGTTTTTT. It translates to CASSGTGLFF.

Concerning this clonotype itself: The DNA is left out, because the CDR3 cannot be placed on it with certainty; the CDR3 is given as TCRdb lists it. This chain links TRBV7-2 with TRBJ1-5; the DNA was not compared with TRBD1, the D call given in the table. Germline CDR1 and CDR2: SGHTA and FQGNSA. The CDR3 spans 15 amino acids, including both terminal residues. CDR3 sequence reads: CASSRSGQGNQPQHF.

The chain combines TRBV4-2 with TRBJ1-2; unclear D gene. V lost 0 bases and J lost 4, with 12 bases in between. Per the germline V gene, CDR1 is LGHNA and CDR2 is YNFKEQ. The CDR3 is 15 amino acids. CDR3 sequence: CASSQDPSEGYGYTF. The CDR3 DNA reads as TGTGCCAGCAGCCAAGATCCGTCAGAAGGCTATGGCTACACCTTC.

This clonotype was seen only a few times. This rearrangement joins TRBV5-1 to TRBJ2-1, with D unclear. Germline V gene data show CDR1 as SGHRS and CDR2 as YFSETQ. Trimming left V 0 bases short and J 0 bases short, with 4 bases between. The CDR3 extends over 14 amino acids. CDR3 protein: CASSLVLSYNEQFF. The CDR3 bases are TGCGCCAGCAGCTTGGTACTCTCCTACAATGAGCAGTTCTTC.

This chain connects TRBV4-3 to TRBJ1-2, with D unresolved. V was cut by 7 bases and J by 12 bases, with 12 bases left in between. Per the germline V gene, CDR1 is LGHNA and CDR2 is YSLEER. The CDR3 extends over 10 amino acids. For the CDR3, the DNA is TGCGCCAGCAATCGGCAGATCGACACCTTC. Translating gives CASNRQIDTF.

J is TRBJ2-1 and V is TRBV20-1; 10 bases line up with TRBD1. The V and J ends lost 7 bases and 13 bases, in that order; junction bases with no gene match: 10. This CDR3 has 12 amino acids. Per the germline V gene, CDR1 is DFQATT and CDR2 is SNEGSKA (reference sequence). The CDR3, as DNA: TGCAGTGTAAGACAGGGGGCAAGGGTACAGTTCTTC. It translates to CSVRQGARVQFF.

In its sample, this clonotype was seen a few times. The chain employs TRBV20-1 and TRBJ2-3; either TRBD1 or TRBD2 may supply D (6 bases each). Deletions cut 1 base from V and 1 base from J, with 24 bases between. Germline CDR1 is DFQATT and CDR2 is SNEGSKA (reference sequence). The CDR3 has 19 amino acids. CDR3 region: CSARGLSQGLGGRTDTQYF. CDR3 nucleotides: TGCAGTGCTAGAGGCCTCTCCCAAGGGTTGGGGGGCCGCACAGATACGCAGTATTTT.

V and J are TRBV3-1 and TRBJ2-4; D remains unclear. Deletions cut 3 bases from V and 3 bases from J, with 6 bases between. Germline CDR1 is LGHDT and CDR2 is YNNKEL (reference sequence). CDR3 length equals 13 residues. In nucleotides, the CDR3 is TGTGCCAGCAGCCAGCGTGGCAAAAACATTCAGTACTTC. Amino acid sequence: CASSQRGKNIQYF.

This clonotype was detected a few times. The chain links TRBV12-3 or TRBV12-4 to TRBJ1-6; 9 positions agree with TRBD1. This CDR3 is built from 20 residues. Trimming at V came to 5 bases and at J to 7 bases, leaving 21 bases not matched to a gene. The CDR3: CASSHAKGQGELVGNSPLHF. Here the CDR3 DNA reads TGTGCCAGCAGTCACGCCAAGGGACAGGGAGAGCTGGTCGGCAATTCACCCCTCCACTTT.

As DNA, the CDR3 is TGTGCCAGCAGTTCGATCTCCGGGACAGGAGGGAACGAGCAGTACTTC. It is translated as CASSSISGTGGNEQYF. The gene calls are TRBV27 and TRBJ2-7, with 8 bases matching TRBD1. After removal of 4 bases from V and 5 bases from J, the junction contained 13 bases not matched to a gene. The CDR3 is 16 residues long. Per germline, CDR1 MNHEY and CDR2 SMNVEV (reference sequence).

The V gene is TRBV4-1, the J gene TRBJ1-6; no firm D call. This CDR3 comprises 15 residues. Germline V gives CDR1 MGHRA, CDR2 YSYEKL. V shed 0 bases and J shed 10 bases, with 13 bases lying between them. The CDR3 spells CASSQEPGVRSPLHF. As DNA, the CDR3 is TGCGCCAGCAGCCAAGAGCCGGGAGTCCGCTCACCCCTCCACTTT.

This clonotype came up once. CDR3 coding DNA: TGTGCCACCAGTGATACTAAACAGGGGAATGAGCAGTTCTTC. It is translated as CATSDTKQGNEQFF. The chain carries TRBV24-1 and TRBJ2-1; TRBD1 matches at 7 bases. V lost 3 bases to trimming and J lost 7 bases; unmatched junction nucleotides: 5. Per germline, CDR1 KGHDR and CDR2 SFDVKD. The CDR3 has 14 residues.

This chain links TRBV12-3 or TRBV12-4 with TRBJ1-2, with no clear D. This CDR3 has 13 amino acids. V dropped 4 bases and J dropped 4 bases, with 10 bases sitting between them. The CDR3 sequence is CASSWASSYGYTF. The DNA for the CDR3 is TGTGCCAGCAGTTGGGCCAGTTCCTATGGCTACACCTTC.

A single count supports this clonotype. J is TRBJ1-5 and V is TRBV19, with 11 bases lining up with TRBD1. The length of the CDR3 is 14 residues. Germline CDR1 LNHDA, CDR2 SQIVND (reference sequence). Trimming took 3 bases from V and 7 from J; bases not matched to a gene: 2. CDR3 DNA sequence: TGTGCCAGTAGTATCGGACAGGGGGCCCAGCCCCAGCATTTT. Residues: CASSIGQGAQPQHF. Complete variable domain (other parts from reference TRBV19 and TRBJ1-5): DGGITQSPKYLFRKEGQNVTLSCEQNLNHDAMYWYRQDPGQGLRLIYYSQIVNDFQKGDIAEGYSVSREKKESFPLTVTSAQKNPTAFYLCASSIGQGAQPQHFGDGTRLSIL.

The V call is TRBV5-6, the J call TRBJ2-2, with D perhaps given as TRBD1 or TRBD2 (5 bases each). Trimming took 0 bases from V and 1 from J, leaving 10 bases between them. In germline, CDR1 is SGHDT, CDR2 YYEEEE. This CDR3 has 16 residues. The CDR3 nucleotides are TGTGCCAGCAGCTTGGGGGAGACAGTGAACACCGGGGAGCTGTTTTTT. Amino acid sequence: CASSLGETVNTGELFF.